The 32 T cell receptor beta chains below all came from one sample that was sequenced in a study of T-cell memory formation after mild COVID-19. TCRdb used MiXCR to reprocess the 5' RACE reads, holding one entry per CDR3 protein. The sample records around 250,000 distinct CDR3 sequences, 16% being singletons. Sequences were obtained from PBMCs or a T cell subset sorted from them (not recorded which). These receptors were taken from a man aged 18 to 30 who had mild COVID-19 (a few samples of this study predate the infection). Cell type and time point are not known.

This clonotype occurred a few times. The chain's CDR3 is CASSILTSPETQYF. For the CDR3, the DNA is TGTGCCAGTAGTATTTTGACATCGCCGGAGACCCAGTACTTC. The chain combines TRBV19 with TRBJ2-5; unclear D gene. The CDR3 loop spans 14 amino acids. Between the trimmed V and J ends, which lost 3 bases and 5 bases, there was a span of 13 bases. CDR1 LNHDA and CDR2 SQIVND come from the germline V gene (reference sequence).

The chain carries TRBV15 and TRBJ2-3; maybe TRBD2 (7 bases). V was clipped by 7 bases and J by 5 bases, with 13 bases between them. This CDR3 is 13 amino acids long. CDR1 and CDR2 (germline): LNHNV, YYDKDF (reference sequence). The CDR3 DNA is TGTGCCACCACCCCAAGGGGGGGAGATACGCAGTATTTT. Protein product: CATTPRGGDTQYF.

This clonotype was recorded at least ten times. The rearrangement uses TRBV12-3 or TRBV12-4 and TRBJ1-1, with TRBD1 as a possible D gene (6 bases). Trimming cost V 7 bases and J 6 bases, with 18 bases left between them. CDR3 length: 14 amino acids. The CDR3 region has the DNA TGTGCCAGCACCTACGCAGGGGTCACCCCTGAAGCTTTCTTT. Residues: CASTYAGVTPEAFF.

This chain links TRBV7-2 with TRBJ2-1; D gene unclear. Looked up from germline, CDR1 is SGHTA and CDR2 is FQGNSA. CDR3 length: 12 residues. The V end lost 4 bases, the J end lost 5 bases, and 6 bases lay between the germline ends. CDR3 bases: TGTGCCAGCAGCTCTCGGGACAATGAGCAGTTCTTC. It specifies CASSSRDNEQFF.

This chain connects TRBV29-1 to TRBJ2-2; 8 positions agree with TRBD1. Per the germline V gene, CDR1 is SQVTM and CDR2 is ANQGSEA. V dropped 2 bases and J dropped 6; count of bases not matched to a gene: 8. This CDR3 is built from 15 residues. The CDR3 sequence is CSVEIGRGHPGELFF. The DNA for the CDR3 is TGCAGCGTTGAAATTGGCAGGGGGCATCCCGGGGAGCTGTTTTTT.

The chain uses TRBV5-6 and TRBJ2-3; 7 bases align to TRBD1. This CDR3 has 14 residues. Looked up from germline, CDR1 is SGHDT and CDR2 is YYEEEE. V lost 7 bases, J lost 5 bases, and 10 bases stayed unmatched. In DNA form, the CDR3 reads TGTGCCAGCGGACGAGGGGGCGCGATAGATACGCAGTATTTT. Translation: CASGRGGAIDTQYF.

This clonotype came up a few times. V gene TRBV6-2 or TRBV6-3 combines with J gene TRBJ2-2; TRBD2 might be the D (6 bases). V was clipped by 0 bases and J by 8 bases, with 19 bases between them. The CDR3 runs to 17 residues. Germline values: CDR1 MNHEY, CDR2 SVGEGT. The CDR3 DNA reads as TGTGCCAGCAGTTACTCCTCGGGACTCCCCCGTGATGGGGAGCTGTTTTTT. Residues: CASSYSSGLPRDGELFF.

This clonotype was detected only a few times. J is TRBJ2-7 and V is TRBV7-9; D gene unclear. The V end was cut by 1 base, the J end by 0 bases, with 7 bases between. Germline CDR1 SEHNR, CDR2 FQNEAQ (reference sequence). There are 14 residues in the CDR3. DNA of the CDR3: TGTGCCAGCAGCTTAGGGCAGAGCTCCTACGAGCAGTACGTC. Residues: CASSLGQSSYEQYV.

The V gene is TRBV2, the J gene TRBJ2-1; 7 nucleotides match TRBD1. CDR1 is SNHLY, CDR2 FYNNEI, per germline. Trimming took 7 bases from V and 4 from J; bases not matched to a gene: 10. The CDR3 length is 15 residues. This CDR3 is CASIQAGTAYNEQFF. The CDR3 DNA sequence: TGTGCCAGCATACAAGCAGGGACAGCTTACAATGAGCAGTTCTTC.

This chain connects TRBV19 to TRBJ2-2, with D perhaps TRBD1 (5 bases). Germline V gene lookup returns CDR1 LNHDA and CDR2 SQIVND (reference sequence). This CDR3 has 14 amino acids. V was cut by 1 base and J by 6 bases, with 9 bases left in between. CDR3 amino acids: CASSIGQPSGELFF. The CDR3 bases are TGTGCCAGTAGTATAGGACAGCCATCCGGGGAGCTGTTTTTT.

CDR3 sequence (DNA): TGTGCCAGCAGCGTGGGGGAAAACTATGGCTACACCTTC. This codes for CASSVGENYGYTF. The V and J genes are TRBV9 and TRBJ1-2; TRBD1 might be the D (5 bases). Deletions cut 2 bases from V and 2 bases from J, with 7 bases between. Germline V gene sequence: CDR1 SGDLS, CDR2 YYNGEE. The CDR3 totals 13 residues.

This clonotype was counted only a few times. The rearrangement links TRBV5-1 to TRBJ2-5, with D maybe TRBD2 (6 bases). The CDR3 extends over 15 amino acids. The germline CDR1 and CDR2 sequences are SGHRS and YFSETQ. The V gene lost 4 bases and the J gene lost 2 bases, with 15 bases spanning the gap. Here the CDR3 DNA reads TGCGCCAGCAGCCGCGGCGCGGGGCTACAAGAGACCCAGTACTTC. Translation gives CASSRGAGLQETQYF.

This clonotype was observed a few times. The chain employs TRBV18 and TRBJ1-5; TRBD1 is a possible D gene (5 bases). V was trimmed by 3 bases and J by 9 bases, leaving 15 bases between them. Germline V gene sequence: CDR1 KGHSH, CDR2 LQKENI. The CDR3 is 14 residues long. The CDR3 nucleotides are TGTGCCAGCTCACCTTGGGGGACCGAACCGCCCCAGCATTTT. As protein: CASSPWGTEPPQHF.

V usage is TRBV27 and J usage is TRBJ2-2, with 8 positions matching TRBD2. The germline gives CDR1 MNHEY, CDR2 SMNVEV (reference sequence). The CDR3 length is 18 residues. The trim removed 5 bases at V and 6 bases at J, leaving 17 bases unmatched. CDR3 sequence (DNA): TGTGCCAGCAGTCTCCTACCCCCGGGGGGGATCCAACCCGGGGAGCTGTTTTTT. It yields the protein CASSLLPPGGIQPGELFF.

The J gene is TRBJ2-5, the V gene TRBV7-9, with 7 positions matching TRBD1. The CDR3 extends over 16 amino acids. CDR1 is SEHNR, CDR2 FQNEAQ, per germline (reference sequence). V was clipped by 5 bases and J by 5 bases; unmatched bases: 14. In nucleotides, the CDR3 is TGTGCCAGCAGCCCCGGACAGGCCGGGATCGGGGAGACCCAGTACTTC. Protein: CASSPGQAGIGETQYF.

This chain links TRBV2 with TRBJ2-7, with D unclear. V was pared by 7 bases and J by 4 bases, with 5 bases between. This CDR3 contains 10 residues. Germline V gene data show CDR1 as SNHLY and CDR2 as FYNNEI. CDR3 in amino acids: CASNEYEQYF. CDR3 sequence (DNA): TGTGCCAGCAATGAGTACGAGCAGTACTTC. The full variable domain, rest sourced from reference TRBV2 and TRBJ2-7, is EPEVTQTPSHQVTQMGQEVILRCVPISNHLYFYWYRQILGQKVEFLVSFYNNEISEKSEIFDDQFSVERPDGSNFTLKIRSTKLEDSAMYFCASNEYEQYFGPGTRLTVT.

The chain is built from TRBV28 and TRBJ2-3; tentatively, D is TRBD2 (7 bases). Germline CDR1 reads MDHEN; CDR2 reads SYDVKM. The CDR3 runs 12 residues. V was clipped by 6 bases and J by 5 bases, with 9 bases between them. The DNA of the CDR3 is TGTGCCAGCAGGCGGGGGCGAGATACGCAGTATTTT. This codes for CASRRGRDTQYF. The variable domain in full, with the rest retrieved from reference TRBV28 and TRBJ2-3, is DVKVTQSSRYLVKRTGEKVFLECVQDMDHENMFWYRQDPGLGLRLIYFSYDVKMKEKGDIPEGYSVSREKKERFSLILESASTNQTSMYLCASRRGRDTQYFGPGTRLTVL.

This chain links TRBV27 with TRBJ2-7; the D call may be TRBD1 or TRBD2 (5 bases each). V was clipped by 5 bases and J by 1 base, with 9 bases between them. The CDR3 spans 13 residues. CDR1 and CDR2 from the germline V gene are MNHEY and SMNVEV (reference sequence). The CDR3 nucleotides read TGTGCCAGCAGTGCCGGGGCGTCCTACGAGCAGTACGTC. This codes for CASSAGASYEQYV.

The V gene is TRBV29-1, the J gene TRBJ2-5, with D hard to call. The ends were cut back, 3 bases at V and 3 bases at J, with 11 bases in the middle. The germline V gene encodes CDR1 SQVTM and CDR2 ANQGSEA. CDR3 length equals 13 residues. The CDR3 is CSVDPGQKETQYF. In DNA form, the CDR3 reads TGCAGCGTTGATCCCGGCCAGAAAGAGACCCAGTACTTC.

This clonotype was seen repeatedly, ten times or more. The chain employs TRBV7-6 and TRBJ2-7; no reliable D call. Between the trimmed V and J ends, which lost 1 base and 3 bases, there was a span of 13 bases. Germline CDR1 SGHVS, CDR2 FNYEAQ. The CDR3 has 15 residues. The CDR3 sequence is CASSLGAEAFYEQYF. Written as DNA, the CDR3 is TGTGCCAGCAGCTTAGGGGCAGAAGCTTTCTACGAGCAGTACTTC.

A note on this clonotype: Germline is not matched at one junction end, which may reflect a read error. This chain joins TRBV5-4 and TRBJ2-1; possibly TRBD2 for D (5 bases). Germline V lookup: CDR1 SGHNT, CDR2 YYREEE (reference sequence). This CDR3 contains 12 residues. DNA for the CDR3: TGTGCCAGCAGCGAAAGAGCGGCCGAGCCGTTCTTC. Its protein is CASSERAAEPFF.

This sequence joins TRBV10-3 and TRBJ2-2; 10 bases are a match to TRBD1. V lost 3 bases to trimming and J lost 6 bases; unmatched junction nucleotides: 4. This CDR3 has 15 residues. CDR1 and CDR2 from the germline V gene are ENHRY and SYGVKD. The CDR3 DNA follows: TGTGCCATCAGTGATGACAGGGGGCCCGCCGGGGAGCTGTTTTTT. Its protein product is CAISDDRGPAGELFF.

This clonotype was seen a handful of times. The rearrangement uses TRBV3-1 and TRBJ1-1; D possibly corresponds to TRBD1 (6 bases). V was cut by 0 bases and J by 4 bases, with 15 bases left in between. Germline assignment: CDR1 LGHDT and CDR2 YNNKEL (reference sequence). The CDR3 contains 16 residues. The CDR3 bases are TGTGCCAGCAGCCAAGATCGTGAAGGGGGAGTCACTGAAGCTTTCTTT. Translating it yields CASSQDREGGVTEAFF.

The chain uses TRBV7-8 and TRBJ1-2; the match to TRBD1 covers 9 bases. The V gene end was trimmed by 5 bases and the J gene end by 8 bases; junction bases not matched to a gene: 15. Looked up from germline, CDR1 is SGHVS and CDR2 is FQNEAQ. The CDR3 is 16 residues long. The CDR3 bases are TGTGCCAGCAGCCCCAGAATACAGGGGGCTTTTGCGGGCTACACCTTC. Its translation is CASSPRIQGAFAGYTF.

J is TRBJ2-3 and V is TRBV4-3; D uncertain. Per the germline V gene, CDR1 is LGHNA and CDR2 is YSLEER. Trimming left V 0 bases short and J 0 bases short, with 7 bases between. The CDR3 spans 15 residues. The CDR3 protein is CASSQEGWSTDTQYF. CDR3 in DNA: TGCGCCAGCAGCCAAGAAGGGTGGAGCACAGATACGCAGTATTTT.

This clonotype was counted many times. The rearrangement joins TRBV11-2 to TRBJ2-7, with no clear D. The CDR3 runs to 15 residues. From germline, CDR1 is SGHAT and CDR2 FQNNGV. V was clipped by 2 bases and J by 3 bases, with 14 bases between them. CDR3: CASSLRHGQSYEQYF. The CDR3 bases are TGTGCCAGCAGCTTACGCCACGGTCAGAGCTACGAGCAGTACTTC.

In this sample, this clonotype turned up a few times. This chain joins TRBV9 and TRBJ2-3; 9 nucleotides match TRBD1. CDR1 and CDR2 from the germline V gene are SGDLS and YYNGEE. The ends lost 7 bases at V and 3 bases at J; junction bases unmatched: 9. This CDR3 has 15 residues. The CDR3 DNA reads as TGTGCCAGCGGGGAGTGGGACAGGGAAACAGATACGCAGTATTTT. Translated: CASGEWDRETDTQYF. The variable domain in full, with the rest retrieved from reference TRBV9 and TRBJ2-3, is DSGVTQTPKHLITATGQRVTLRCSPRSGDLSVYWYQQSLDQGLQFLIQYYNGEERAKGNILERFSAQQFPDLHSELNLSSLELGDSALYFCASGEWDRETDTQYFGPGTRLTVL.

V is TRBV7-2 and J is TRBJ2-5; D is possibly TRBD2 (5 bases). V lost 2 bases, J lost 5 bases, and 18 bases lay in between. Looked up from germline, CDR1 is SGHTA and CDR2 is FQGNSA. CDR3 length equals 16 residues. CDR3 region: CASSLPGWTLEETQYF. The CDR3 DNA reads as TGTGCCAGCAGCTTACCTGGCTGGACTCTGGAGGAGACCCAGTACTTC.

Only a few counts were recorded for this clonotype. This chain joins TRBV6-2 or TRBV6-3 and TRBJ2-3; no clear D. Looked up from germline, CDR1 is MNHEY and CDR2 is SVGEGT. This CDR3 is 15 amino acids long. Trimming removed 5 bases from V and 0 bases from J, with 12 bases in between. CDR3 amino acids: CASSKPRPSTDTQYF. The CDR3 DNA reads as TGTGCCAGCAGTAAGCCCAGACCTAGCACAGATACGCAGTATTTT.

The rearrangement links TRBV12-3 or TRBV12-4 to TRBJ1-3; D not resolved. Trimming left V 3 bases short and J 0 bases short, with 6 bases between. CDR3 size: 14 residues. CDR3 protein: CASSFRFSGNTIYF. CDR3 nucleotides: TGTGCCAGCAGTTTTAGGTTCTCTGGAAACACCATATATTTT.

The CDR3 DNA reads as TGTGCCAGCACCTCCGGACGGACCTCTGGGGCCAACGTCCTGACTTTC. This gives the protein CASTSGRTSGANVLTF. The genes are TRBV6-6 and TRBJ2-6, with D hard to call. Germline CDR1 and CDR2: MNHNY and SVGAGI (reference sequence). The CDR3 is 16 residues long. V was shortened by 7 bases and J by 0 bases, with 13 bases between the two germline ends.

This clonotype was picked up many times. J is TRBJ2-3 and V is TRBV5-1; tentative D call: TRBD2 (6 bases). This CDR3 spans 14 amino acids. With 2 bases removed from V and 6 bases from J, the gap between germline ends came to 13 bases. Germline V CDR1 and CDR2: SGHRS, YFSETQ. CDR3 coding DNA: TGCGCCAGCAGCTTTGGCAGGGAGGCGGATACGCAGTATTTT. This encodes CASSFGREADTQYF.